Each of the 32 T cell receptor beta chains below was sequenced from the same sample in a study of T cells in women clearing cervical HPV infection. Sequencing used immunoSEQ multiplex PCR; TCRdb keeps in-frame clones, though not all of them. The sample data list about 31,000 clones. What was sequenced was blood buffy coat. These receptors all stem from a woman aged 18 to 69 with a cervical HPV16 infection that either progressed to CIN3+ or cleared (not recorded which).

Regarding this clone: With the read ending 3 residues before the CDR3 end, the germline J gene is used to fill in that end. The chain couples TRBV25-1 to TRBJ2-2, with 7 nucleotides matching TRBD1. Germline V CDR1 and CDR2: MGHDK, SYGVNS. The junction had 13 bases not matched to a gene; V was cut back by 9 bases and J by 6 bases. This CDR3 region has 15 residues. The CDR3 bases that were read are TGTGCCAGTCTGTCCCGGGACAGCGTGGCCGGGGAG. Translation: CASLSRDSVAGE. The whole CDR3 sequence reads CASLSRDSVAGELFF.

Frequency places this clone as medium-sized. Read sequence stops 3 residues before the CDR3 end, and the germline J gene provides the missing end. The chain uses TRBV23-1 and TRBJ2-5; a weak D match, TRBD2 (6 bases). TRBV23-1 is an ORF; its function is uncertain. The CDR3 length is 15 residues. CDR3 in amino acids: CASSMTWREDVTQYF. The DNA read from the CDR3 is TGCGCCAGCAGCATGACGTGGCGGGAAGATGTAACC.

CDR3 bases read: TGTGCCAGCTCACCCGGGACAGGGTATGAAAAG. Residues: CASSPGTGYEK. The full CDR3 protein reads CASSPGTGYEKLFF. The chain uses TRBV18 and TRBJ2-2; TRBD1 matches 9 bases. The missing CDR3 end, 3 residues past where the read stops, is filled in from the germline J gene. The germline gives CDR1 KGHSH, CDR2 LQKENI. The CDR3 contains 14 residues.

Turning to this clone: The sequenced fragment ends 3 residues before the CDR3 boundary, so the rest is inferred from the germline J gene. The V gene is TRBV9, the J gene TRBJ2-5, with 8 positions matching TRBD1. There are 14 residues in the CDR3. The ends lost 4 bases at V and 3 bases at J; junction bases unmatched: 5. Germline loops: CDR1 SGDLS, CDR2 YYNGEE. This chain's CDR3 is CASSPRTGKETQYF. The part of the CDR3 DNA that was read is TGTGCCAGCAGCCCTCGGACAGGGAAAGAGACC.

As to this clone: The junction shows a germline mismatch at one end, possibly a read error. The sample holds other DNA sequences that translate to the same CDR3. CDR3 residues: CASKGGGNTIYF. The part of the CDR3 DNA that was read is TGTGCCAGTAAAGGTGGCGGAAACACG. The chain has TRBV19 and TRBJ1-3; D unclear. The CDR3 is cut off 3 residues early in the read; its end comes from the germline J gene. Germline lookup yields CDR1 LNHDA and CDR2 SQIVND (reference sequence). The CDR3 covers 12 residues.

As to this clone: The read ends 3 residues shy of where the CDR3 ends; the end is completed using the germline J gene. The genes are TRBV5-1 and TRBJ1-6; no definite D call. Germline assignment: CDR1 SGHRS and CDR2 YFSETQ. V shed 4 bases and J shed 0 bases, with 11 bases lying between them. The CDR3 is made up of 16 amino acids. The CDR3 spells CASSIQSSSYNSPLHF. The CDR3 DNA, read in part, is TGCGCCAGCAGCATCCAGTCCAGCTCCTATAATTCACCC.

A word on this clone: With the read ending 3 residues before the CDR3 end, the germline J gene is used to fill in that end. V usage is TRBV2 and J usage is TRBJ1-2; 9 nucleotides line up with TRBD1. CDR3 size: 14 residues. Germline lookup yields CDR1 SNHLY and CDR2 FYNNEI. V lost 2 bases to trimming and J lost 7 bases; unmatched junction nucleotides: 5. The CDR3 sequence is CASSEFMGQGGYTF. The DNA read from the CDR3 is TGTGCCAGCAGTGAATTTATGGGACAGGGTGGC. Together with reference TRBV2 and TRBJ1-2, the CDR3 gives the full variable domain: EPEVTQTPSHQVTQMGQEVILRCVPISNHLYFYWYRQILGQKVEFLVSFYNNEISEKSEIFDDQFSVERPDGSNFTLKIRSTKLEDSAMYFCASSEFMGQGGYTFGSGTRLTVV.

With respect to this clone: An end of the junction does not agree with germline; a read error may underlie this. The read finishes 3 residues shy of the CDR3 end, and the germline J gene is used to complete it. V and J are TRBV20-1 and TRBJ2-2; TRBD1 is a possible D gene (7 bases). The CDR3 totals 15 residues. Germline loops: CDR1 DFQATT, CDR2 SNEGSKA (reference sequence). CDR3 protein: CSARAEGANTGELFF. The DNA read from the CDR3 is TGCAGTGCTAGAGCGGAGGGGGCGAATACCGGGGAG.

Worth noting for this clone: The read ends 3 residues before the CDR3 terminus; that terminus is restored from the germline J gene. The chain uses TRBV2 and TRBJ2-6, with 10 bases matching TRBD1. Germline V lookup: CDR1 SNHLY, CDR2 FYNNEI. J gave up 4 bases and V 10 bases, and 7 bases lay outside the gene matches. CDR3 length equals 15 residues. This CDR3 reads CATRTGGNGANVLTF. The DNA read from the CDR3 is TGTGCCACCCGGACAGGGGGTAACGGGGCCAACGTC.

The DNA read from the CDR3 is TGCGCCAGCAGCTTGGGACAGCTCCGGGAGACC. Protein product: CASSLGQLRET. The whole CDR3 is CASSLGQLRETQYF. The chain recombines TRBV5-1 with TRBJ2-5, with D possibly being TRBD1 (5 bases). The CDR3 extends 3 residues past the end of the read, so its final part is completed from the germline J gene. Trimming took 0 bases from V and 5 from J, leaving 11 bases between them. There are 14 residues in the CDR3. Germline CDR1 and CDR2: SGHRS and YFSETQ.

To note about this clone: Read coverage stops 3 residues before the CDR3 terminus; the germline J gene supplies the remainder. The gene calls are TRBV19 and TRBJ1-5, with a possible D match to TRBD1 (5 bases). The V end lost 11 bases, the J end lost 5 bases, and 13 bases lay between the germline ends. Germline loops: CDR1 LNHDA, CDR2 SQIVND (reference sequence). CDR3 length: 12 amino acids. The CDR3 loop is CAPPGMDQPQHF. The CDR3 DNA, read in part, is TGTGCCCCCCCAGGGATGGATCAGCCC.

Remarks on this clone: Sequencing ends 3 residues short of the CDR3 end; the germline J gene provides the rest. J is TRBJ2-1 and V is TRBV28; D possibly matches TRBD1 or TRBD2 (6 bases each). V lost 8 bases to trimming and J lost 3 bases, with 23 bases between them. CDR3 length: 17 amino acids. Germline V CDR1 and CDR2: MDHEN, SYDVKM. CDR3 sequence reads: CASGTRDAQGSYNEQFF. The sequenced part of the CDR3 DNA is TGTGCCAGCGGCACGCGGGACGCGCAGGGGAGCTACAATGAG.

Concerning this clone: The junction does not match germline at one end; this may be a read error. The identical CDR3 is also encoded by other nucleotide sequences in the sample. This chain's CDR3 is CASSYRGSGNTIYF. The CDR3 DNA, read in part, is TGTGCCAGCAGCTACAGGGGCTCTGGAAACACA. The V and J genes are TRBV2 and TRBJ1-3; 7 bases agree with TRBD1. The sequence runs out 3 residues before the end of the CDR3; the remainder is reconstructed from the germline J gene. This CDR3 spans 14 amino acids. The germline V gene has CDR1 SNHLY and CDR2 FYNNEI.

To note about this clone: From the germline J gene comes the end of the CDR3, since the read stops 3 residues before it. This chain connects TRBV30 to TRBJ2-1; possibly TRBD2 for D (6 bases). Germline V gene data show CDR1 as GTSNPN and CDR2 as SVGIG (reference sequence). The CDR3 has 16 residues. V was pared by 0 bases and J by 3 bases, with 15 bases between. The CDR3 DNA, read in part, is TGTGCCTGGAGTGTAGGTAGGGCCGGGGGCTACAATGAG. Protein: CAWSVGRAGGYNE. The CDR3 in its entirety is CAWSVGRAGGYNEQFF.

Concerning this clone itself: The DNA ends 3 residues before the CDR3 does, and the rest of the CDR3 is filled in from the germline J gene. The genes are TRBV11-3 and TRBJ1-3; TRBD1 matches 7 bases. The CDR3 runs 15 residues. Germline loops: CDR1 SGHNT, CDR2 YENEEA. V was pared by 5 bases and J by 1 base, with 5 bases of the junction left unmatched. CDR3 region: CASSETGTSGNTIYF. The CDR3 bases that were read are TGTGCCAGCAGCGAGACAGGGACATCTGGAAACACC. The whole variable domain, remainder taken from reference TRBV11-3 and TRBJ1-3, is EAGVVQSPRYKIIEKKQPVAFWCNPISGHNTLYWYLQNLGQGPELLIRYENEEAVDDSQLPKDRFSAERLKGVDSTLKIQPAELGDSAVYLCASSETGTSGNTIYFGEGSWLTVV.

With respect to this clone: Sequencing ends 3 residues short of the CDR3 end; the germline J gene provides the rest. The rearrangement uses TRBV18 and TRBJ2-7, with 7 bases identical to TRBD1. J lost 0 bases, V lost 3 bases, and 5 bases had no gene match. CDR3 length: 15 residues. CDR1 is KGHSH and CDR2 is LQKENI in the germline V gene. CDR3 region: CASSPVTGTSYEQYF. Incomplete CDR3 DNA: TGTGCCAGCTCACCCGTGACAGGGACCTCCTACGAG. The variable domain in full, with the rest retrieved from reference TRBV18 and TRBJ2-7, is NAGVMQNPRHLVRRRGQEARLRCSPMKGHSHVYWYRQLPEEGLKFMVYLQKENIIDESGMPKERFSAEFPKEGPSILRIQQVVRGDSAAYFCASSPVTGTSYEQYFGPGTRLTVT.

Points on this clone: The CDR3 end falls 3 residues outside the read, so it is completed with the germline J gene. The gene calls are TRBV19 and TRBJ2-7, with a possible D match to TRBD1 (5 bases). V lost 5 bases to trimming and J lost 4 bases, with 15 bases between them. The CDR3 runs 14 residues. Germline CDR1 is LNHDA and CDR2 is SQIVND (reference sequence). CDR3 in amino acids: CASSARRGRYEQYF. CDR3 DNA, as far as it was read: TGTGCCAGTAGTGCCCGAAGGGGTCGGTACGAG.

Worth noting for this clone: The CDR3 goes on 3 residues after the read ends, and that part is filled in from the germline J gene. This chain uses TRBV9 with TRBJ1-6; TRBD1 matches at 7 bases. This CDR3 has 15 amino acids. Germline lookup yields CDR1 SGDLS and CDR2 YYNGEE. V lost 4 bases and J lost 8; bases outside the gene matches: 9. CDR3: CASSPRQGQDSPLHF. The sequenced part of the CDR3 DNA is TGTGCCAGCAGCCCCCGACAGGGTCAAGATTCACCC. The whole variable domain, remainder taken from reference TRBV9 and TRBJ1-6, is DSGVTQTPKHLITATGQRVTLRCSPRSGDLSVYWYQQSLDQGLQFLIQYYNGEERAKGNILERFSAQQFPDLHSELNLSSLELGDSALYFCASSPRQGQDSPLHFGNGTRLTVT.

The CDR3 protein is CASSDLVRTSGTDTAFF. The sequenced part of the CDR3 DNA is TGTGCCAGCAGCGATCTCGTTAGGACTAGCGGCACAGATACG. The chain links TRBV14 to TRBJ1-1; no clear D. The read ends 3 residues before the CDR3 terminus; that terminus is restored from the germline J gene. Germline loops: CDR1 SGHDN, CDR2 FVKESK. This CDR3 has 17 amino acids.

Points on this clone: The CDR3 end falls 3 residues outside the read, so it is completed with the germline J gene. This chain connects TRBV7-6 to TRBJ2-1; the D gene is possibly TRBD2 (6 bases). The CDR3 length is 18 residues. Between the trimmed V and J ends, which lost 3 bases and 4 bases, there was a span of 22 bases. The germline V gene encodes CDR1 SGHVS and CDR2 FNYEAQ. The CDR3 bases that were read are TGTGCCAGCAGCTTGTCTTCTAGCGCTGCTCGGGGTTACAATGAG. This gives the protein CASSLSSSAARGYNE. The full CDR3 protein is CASSLSSSAARGYNEQFF. Supplemented by reference TRBV7-6 and TRBJ2-1, the full variable domain reads GAGVSQSPRYKVTKRGQDVALRCDPISGHVSLYWYRQALGQGPEFLTYFNYEAQQDKSGLPNDRFSAERPEGSISTLTIQRTEQRDSAMYRCASSLSSSAARGYNEQFFGPGTRLTVL.

Remarks on this clone: Other DNA variants within this sample encode the same CDR3. The CDR3 reads CASSFQGANTIYF. The part of the CDR3 DNA that was read is TGTGCCAGCAGCTTTCAGGGAGCAAACACC. V gene TRBV11-2 combines with J gene TRBJ1-3; D is perhaps TRBD1 (5 bases). The DNA ends 3 residues before the CDR3 does, and the rest of the CDR3 is filled in from the germline J gene. CDR3 size: 13 residues. CDR1 and CDR2 (germline): SGHAT, FQNNGV. The V gene lost 3 bases and the J gene lost 6 bases, with 9 bases spanning the gap.

Worth noting for this clone: The sequenced fragment ends 3 residues before the CDR3 boundary, so the rest is inferred from the germline J gene. This rearrangement joins TRBV20-1 to TRBJ2-1; D is unclear. The CDR3 consists of 11 residues. Looked up from germline, CDR1 is DFQATT and CDR2 is SNEGSKA (reference sequence). Trimming removed 3 bases at V and 9 bases at J, with 9 bases between. The CDR3 bases that were read are TGCAGTGCTAGTCACACGGGTGAG. Residues: CSASHTGE. The whole CDR3 region reads CSASHTGEQFF.

About this clone: The read gets to within 3 residues of the CDR3 end, and the germline J gene fills in the rest. The chain combines TRBV7-9 with TRBJ1-2; 7 bases align to TRBD1. The CDR3 loop spans 14 amino acids. The V segment lost 7 bases and the J segment 1 base; nucleotides outside the gene matches: 6. Germline loops: CDR1 SEHNR, CDR2 FQNEAQ (reference sequence). The CDR3 bases that were read are TGTGCCAGCACCTGGGACAGATTTAACTATGGC. Amino acids: CASTWDRFNYG. The full CDR3 reads CASTWDRFNYGYTF.

Comment on this clone: The missing CDR3 end, 3 residues past where the read stops, is filled in from the germline J gene. V gene TRBV30 combines with J gene TRBJ1-2, with D perhaps matching TRBD1 (5 bases). This CDR3 is 14 amino acids long. CDR1 is GTSNPN, CDR2 SVGIG, per germline (reference sequence). With 3 bases removed from V and 4 bases from J, the gap between germline ends came to 15 bases. The CDR3 sequence: CAWRLDSLSYGYTF. The part of the CDR3 DNA that was read is TGTGCCTGGAGATTAGACAGCTTATCCTATGGC.

Regarding this clone: The read terminates 3 residues before the CDR3 end, so the remaining end is supplied by the germline J gene. This specimen includes other DNA sequences encoding the same CDR3. V is TRBV19 and J is TRBJ1-3, with TRBD1 matching 9 bases. There are 16 residues in the CDR3. Losses at the gene ends were 7 bases for V and 3 bases for J; bases not matched to a gene: 10. Germline CDR1 reads LNHDA; CDR2 reads SQIVND (reference sequence). CDR3 amino acids: CASNGRDRVFGNTIYF. CDR3 DNA (partial): TGTGCCAGTAATGGCCGGGACAGGGTTTTTGGAAACACC.

As to this clone: Sequencing ends 3 residues short of the CDR3 end; the germline J gene provides the rest. The chain has TRBV7-9 and TRBJ2-1; D gene ambiguous. V lost 7 bases, J lost 5 bases, and 9 bases lay in between. Germline V CDR1 and CDR2: SEHNR, FQNEAQ (reference sequence). CDR3 length equals 12 residues. CDR3 residues: CASMRAHNEQFF. The CDR3 DNA, read in part, is TGTGCCAGCATGCGCGCCCACAATGAG.

Points on this clone: Read sequence stops 3 residues before the CDR3 end, and the germline J gene provides the missing end. The rearrangement joins TRBV7-3 to TRBJ2-1; D perhaps matches TRBD2 (6 bases). This CDR3 region has 15 residues. Trimming took off 1 base at V and 0 bases at J, with 7 bases between the two ends. In germline, CDR1 is SGHTA, CDR2 FQGTGA. CDR3 bases read: TGTGCCAGCAGCTTAATGGGGGGCTCCTACAATGAG. Translation: CASSLMGGSYNE. The complete CDR3 sequence is CASSLMGGSYNEQFF.

On this clone itself: Coverage ceases 3 residues before the CDR3 finishes, and the germline J gene fills in the end. The gene calls are TRBV6-1 and TRBJ1-6, with D hard to call. The V gene's germline CDR1 is MNHNS and CDR2 SASEGT. V was shortened by 1 base and J by 0 bases, with 10 bases between the two germline ends. The CDR3 extends over 17 amino acids. The part of the CDR3 DNA that was read is TGTGCCAGCAGTGAAGGGTCACTTAGCTCCTATAATTCACCC. Its translation: CASSEGSLSSYNSP. The complete CDR3 sequence is CASSEGSLSSYNSPLHF.

As concerns this clone: The read halts 3 residues ahead of the CDR3 end, with the missing end drawn from the germline J gene. This chain uses TRBV19 with TRBJ1-1, with 7 nucleotides matching TRBD1. The V segment lost 5 bases and the J segment 1 base; nucleotides outside the gene matches: 4. Germline-derived CDR1 and CDR2 are LNHDA and SQIVND (reference sequence). The CDR3 has 14 amino acids. The CDR3 region is CASSPRDRNTEAFF. The sequenced CDR3 bases are TGTGCCAGTAGTCCCCGGGACAGGAACACTGAA. Complete variable domain (other parts from reference TRBV19 and TRBJ1-1): DGGITQSPKYLFRKEGQNVTLSCEQNLNHDAMYWYRQDPGQGLRLIYYSQIVNDFQKGDIAEGYSVSREKKESFPLTVTSAQKNPTAFYLCASSPRDRNTEAFFGQGTRLTVV.

Details on this clone: The CDR3 extends 3 residues past the end of the read, so its final part is completed from the germline J gene. The chain employs TRBV20-1 and TRBJ2-7; TRBD2 aligns across 12 bases. Trimming took 0 bases from V and 4 from J; bases not matched to a gene: 7. The CDR3 covers 16 residues. CDR1 DFQATT and CDR2 SNEGSKA come from the germline V gene (reference sequence). The CDR3 DNA, read in part, is TGCAGTGCTAGAGAGGGGGCTAGCGGGAGGGCATACGAG. Protein product: CSAREGASGRAYE. Given in full, the CDR3 is CSAREGASGRAYEQYF.

Regarding this clone: From the germline J gene comes the end of the CDR3, since the read stops 3 residues before it. The genes are TRBV13 and TRBJ1-2, with 8 bases identical to TRBD1. V shed 5 bases and J 2 bases; nucleotides not matched to a gene: 7. Germline lookup yields CDR1 PRHDT and CDR2 FYEKMQ (reference sequence). This CDR3 is 15 amino acids long. CDR3: CASSPTGEPNYGYTF. The CDR3 DNA, read in part, is TGTGCCAGCAGCCCGACAGGGGAGCCCAACTATGGC.

Regarding this clone: The missing CDR3 end, 3 residues past where the read stops, is filled in from the germline J gene. The chain has TRBV10-1 and TRBJ2-5, with no clear D. This CDR3 comprises 14 residues. Trimming took off 2 bases at V and 7 bases at J, with 14 bases between the two ends. Germline V lookup: CDR1 WNHNN, CDR2 SYGVQD (reference sequence). CDR3 sequence: CASSEDYRTGTQYF. Partial CDR3 DNA: TGCGCCAGCAGTGAGGATTATCGAACTGGGACC.